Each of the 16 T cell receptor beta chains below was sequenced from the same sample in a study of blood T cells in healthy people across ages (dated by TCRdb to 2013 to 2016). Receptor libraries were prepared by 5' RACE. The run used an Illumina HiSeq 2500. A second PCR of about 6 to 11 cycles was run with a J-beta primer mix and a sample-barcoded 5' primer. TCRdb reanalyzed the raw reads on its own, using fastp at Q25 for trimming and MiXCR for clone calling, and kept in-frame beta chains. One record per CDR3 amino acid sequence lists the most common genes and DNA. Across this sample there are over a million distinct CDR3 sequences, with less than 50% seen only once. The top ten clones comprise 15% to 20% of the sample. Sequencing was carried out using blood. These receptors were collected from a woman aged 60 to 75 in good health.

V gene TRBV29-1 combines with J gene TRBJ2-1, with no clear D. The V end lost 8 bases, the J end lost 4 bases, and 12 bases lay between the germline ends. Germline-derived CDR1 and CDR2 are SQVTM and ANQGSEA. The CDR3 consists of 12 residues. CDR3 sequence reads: CSIPTRYNEQFF. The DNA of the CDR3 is TGCAGCATCCCGACCAGATACAATGAGCAGTTCTTC.

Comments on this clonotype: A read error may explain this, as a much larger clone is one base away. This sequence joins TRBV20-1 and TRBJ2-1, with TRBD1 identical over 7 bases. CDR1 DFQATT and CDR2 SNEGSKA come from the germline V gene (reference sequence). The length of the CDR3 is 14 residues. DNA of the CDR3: TGCAGTGCTAGCGGTGACAGGGCCTACAATAAGCAGTTCTTC. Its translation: CSASGDRAYNKQFF.

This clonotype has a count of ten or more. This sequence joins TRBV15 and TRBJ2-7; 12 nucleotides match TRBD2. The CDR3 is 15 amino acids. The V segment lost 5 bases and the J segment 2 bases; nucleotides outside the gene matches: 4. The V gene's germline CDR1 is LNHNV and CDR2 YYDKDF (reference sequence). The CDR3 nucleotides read TGTGCCACCAGCTCCAGACTAGCGGGAGCCTACGAGCAGTACTTC. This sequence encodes CATSSRLAGAYEQYF.

CDR3 coding DNA: TGCGCCAGCAGGAACGTAGCGGGAGGACGTGAGCAGTACTTC. This translates into CASRNVAGGREQYF. The V call is TRBV4-1, the J call TRBJ2-7; the match to TRBD2 covers 10 bases. Germline CDR1 MGHRA, CDR2 YSYEKL. The CDR3 contains 14 residues. Losses at the gene ends were 6 bases for V and 7 bases for J; bases not matched to a gene: 9.

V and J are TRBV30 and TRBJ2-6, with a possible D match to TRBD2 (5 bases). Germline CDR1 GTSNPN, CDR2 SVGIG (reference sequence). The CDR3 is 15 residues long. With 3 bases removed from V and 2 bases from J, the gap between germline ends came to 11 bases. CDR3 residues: CAWRGVGAGANVLTF. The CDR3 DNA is TGTGCCTGGAGAGGAGTCGGGGCTGGGGCCAACGTCCTGACTTTC.

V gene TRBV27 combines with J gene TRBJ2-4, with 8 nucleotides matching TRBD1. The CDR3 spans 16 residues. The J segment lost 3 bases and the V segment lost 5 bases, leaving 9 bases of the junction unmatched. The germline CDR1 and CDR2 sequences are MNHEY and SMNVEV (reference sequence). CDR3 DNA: TGTGCCAGCAGTCCAAGACAGGGGTCCTACAAAAACATTCAGTACTTC. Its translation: CASSPRQGSYKNIQYF.

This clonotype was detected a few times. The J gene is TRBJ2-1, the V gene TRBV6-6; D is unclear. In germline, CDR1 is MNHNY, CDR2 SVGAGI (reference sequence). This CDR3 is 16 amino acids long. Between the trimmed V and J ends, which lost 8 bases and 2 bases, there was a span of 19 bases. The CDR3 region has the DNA TGTGCCAGCTTGTCACCCGGAGAAACCGCCTACAATGAGCAGTTCTTC. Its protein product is CASLSPGETAYNEQFF.

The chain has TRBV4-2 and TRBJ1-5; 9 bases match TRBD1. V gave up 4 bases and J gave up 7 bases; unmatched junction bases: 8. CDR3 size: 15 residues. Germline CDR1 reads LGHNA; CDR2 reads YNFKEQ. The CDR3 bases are TGTGCCAGCAGCCGTCGGGACAGGGAGGCGCAGCCCCAGCATTTT. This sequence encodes CASSRRDREAQPQHF.

The chain's CDR3 is CASLQGTVGELFF. For the CDR3, the DNA is TGTGCCAGTCTACAGGGGACGGTCGGGGAGCTGTTTTTT. The rearrangement links TRBV28 to TRBJ2-2, with 7 bases matching TRBD1. The CDR3 has 13 amino acids. The junction had 8 bases not matched to a gene; V was cut back by 9 bases and J by 7 bases. The germline CDR1 and CDR2 sequences are MDHEN and SYDVKM.

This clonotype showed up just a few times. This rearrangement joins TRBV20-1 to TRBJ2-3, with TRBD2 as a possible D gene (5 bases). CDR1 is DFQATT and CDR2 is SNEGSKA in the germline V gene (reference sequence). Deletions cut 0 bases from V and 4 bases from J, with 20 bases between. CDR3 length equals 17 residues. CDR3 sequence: CSAREEGSGSEADTQYF. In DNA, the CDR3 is TGCAGTGCTAGAGAGGAAGGGAGCGGCAGCGAGGCAGATACGCAGTATTTT.

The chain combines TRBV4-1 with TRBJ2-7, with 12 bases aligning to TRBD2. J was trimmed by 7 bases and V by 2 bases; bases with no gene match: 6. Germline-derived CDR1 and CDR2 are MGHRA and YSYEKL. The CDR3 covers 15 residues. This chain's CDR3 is CASSQPTSGRGEQYF. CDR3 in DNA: TGCGCCAGCAGCCAACCGACTAGCGGGAGAGGTGAGCAGTACTTC.

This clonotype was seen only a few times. The CDR3 DNA reads as TGTGCCAGCAGTCCCCGAAAGGGCCTTCGCACAGATACGCAGTATTTT. It is translated as CASSPRKGLRTDTQYF. The V call is TRBV27, the J call TRBJ2-3; D gene uncertain. The CDR3 is made up of 16 amino acids. CDR1 MNHEY and CDR2 SMNVEV come from the germline V gene (reference sequence). V was cut by 5 bases and J by 1 base, with 16 bases left in between.

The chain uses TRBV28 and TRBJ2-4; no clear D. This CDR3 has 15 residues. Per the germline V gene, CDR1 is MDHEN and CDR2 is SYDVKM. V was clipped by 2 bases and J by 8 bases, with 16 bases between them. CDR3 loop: CASSLTGQQWDIQYF. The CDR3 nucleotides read TGTGCCAGCAGTTTAACCGGCCAGCAGTGGGACATTCAGTACTTC.

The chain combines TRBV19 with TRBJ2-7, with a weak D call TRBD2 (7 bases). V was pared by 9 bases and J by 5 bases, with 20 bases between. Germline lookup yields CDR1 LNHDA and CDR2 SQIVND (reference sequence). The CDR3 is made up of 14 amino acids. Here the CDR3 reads CASRQGGARDEQYF. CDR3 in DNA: TGTGCCAGCAGGCAAGGGGGGGCTCGGGACGAGCAGTACTTC.

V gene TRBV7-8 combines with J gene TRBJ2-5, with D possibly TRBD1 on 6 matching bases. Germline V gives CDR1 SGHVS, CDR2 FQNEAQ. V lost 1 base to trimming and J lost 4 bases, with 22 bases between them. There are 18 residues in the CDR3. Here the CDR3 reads CASSLGPPSGEIGETQYF. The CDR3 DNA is TGTGCCAGCAGCTTAGGCCCACCGTCAGGGGAGATCGGAGAGACCCAGTACTTC.

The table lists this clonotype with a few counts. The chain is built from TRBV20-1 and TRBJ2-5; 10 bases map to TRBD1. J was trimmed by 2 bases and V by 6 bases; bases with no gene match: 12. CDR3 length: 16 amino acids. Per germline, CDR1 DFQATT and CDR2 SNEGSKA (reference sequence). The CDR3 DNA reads TGCAGTGCCGATTCACCGGGACAGGGGATTCAAGAGACCCAGTACTTC. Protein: CSADSPGQGIQETQYF.